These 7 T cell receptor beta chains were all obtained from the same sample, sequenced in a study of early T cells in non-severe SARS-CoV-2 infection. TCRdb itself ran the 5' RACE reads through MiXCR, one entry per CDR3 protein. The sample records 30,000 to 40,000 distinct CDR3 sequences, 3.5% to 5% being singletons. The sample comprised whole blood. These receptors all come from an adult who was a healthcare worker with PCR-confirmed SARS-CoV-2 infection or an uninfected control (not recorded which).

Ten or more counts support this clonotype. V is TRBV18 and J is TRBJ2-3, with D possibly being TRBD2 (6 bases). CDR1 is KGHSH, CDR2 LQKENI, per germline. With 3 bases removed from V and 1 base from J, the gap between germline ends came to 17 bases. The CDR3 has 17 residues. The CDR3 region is CASSPGLSGVGTDTQYF. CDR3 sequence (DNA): TGTGCCAGCTCACCGGGACTGTCCGGGGTTGGCACAGATACGCAGTATTTT.

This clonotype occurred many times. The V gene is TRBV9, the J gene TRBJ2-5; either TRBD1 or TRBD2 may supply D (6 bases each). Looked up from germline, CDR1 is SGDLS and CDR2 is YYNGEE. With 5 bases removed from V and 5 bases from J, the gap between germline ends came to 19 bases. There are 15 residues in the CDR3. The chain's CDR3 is CASSASGGIVETQYF. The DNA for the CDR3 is TGTGCCAGCAGTGCCTCCGGGGGCATTGTTGAGACCCAGTACTTC.

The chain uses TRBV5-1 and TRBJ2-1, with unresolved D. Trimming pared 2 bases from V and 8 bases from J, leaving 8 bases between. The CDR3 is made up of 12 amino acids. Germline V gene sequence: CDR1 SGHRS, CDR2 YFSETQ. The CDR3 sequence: CASSFLNDEQFF. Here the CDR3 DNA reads TGCGCCAGCAGCTTCCTTAACGATGAGCAGTTCTTC.

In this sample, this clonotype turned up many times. The CDR3 reads CSVADVLNTEAFF. CDR3 sequence (DNA): TGCAGCGTGGCTGATGTTCTGAACACTGAAGCTTTCTTT. J is TRBJ1-1 and V is TRBV29-1; D uncertain. Per the germline V gene, CDR1 is SQVTM and CDR2 is ANQGSEA. V was shortened by 6 bases and J by 0 bases, with 11 bases between the two germline ends. The CDR3 contains 13 residues.

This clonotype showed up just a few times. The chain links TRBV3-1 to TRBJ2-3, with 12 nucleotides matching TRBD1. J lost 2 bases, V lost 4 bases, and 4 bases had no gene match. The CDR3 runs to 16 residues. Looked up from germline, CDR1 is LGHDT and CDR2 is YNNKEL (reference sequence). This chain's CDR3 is CASSPWGQGATDTQYF. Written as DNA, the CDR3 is TGTGCCAGCAGCCCATGGGGACAGGGGGCCACAGATACGCAGTATTTT.

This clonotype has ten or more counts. In nucleotides, the CDR3 is TGTGCCATCAGTTTGGCGGGAAGCACAGATACGCAGTATTTT. It codes for CAISLAGSTDTQYF. The chain recombines TRBV10-3 with TRBJ2-3; TRBD2 might be the D (6 bases). Trimming took off 5 bases at V and 0 bases at J, with 9 bases between the two ends. In germline, CDR1 is ENHRY, CDR2 SYGVKD. The CDR3 runs to 14 residues.

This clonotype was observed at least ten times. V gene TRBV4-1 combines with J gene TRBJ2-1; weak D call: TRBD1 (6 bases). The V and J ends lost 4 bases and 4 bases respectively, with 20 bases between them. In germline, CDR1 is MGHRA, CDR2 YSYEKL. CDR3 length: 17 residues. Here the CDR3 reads CASSRYSGQQLYNEQFF. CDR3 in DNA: TGCGCCAGCAGCCGATATTCAGGACAGCAACTTTACAATGAGCAGTTCTTC.